This entry features one TCR beta chain sequence. Its antigen remains unidentified. V was pared by 6 bases and J by 6 bases, with 8 bases of the junction left unmatched. The CDR3 covers 16 residues. Germline values: CDR1 MNHEY, CDR2 SMNVEV (reference sequence). This sample stems from a study of shared clonotypes between healthy human individuals. Regarding the study as a whole: With several donors compared, around 4.7% of naive CD4 clonotypes were shared. At large depth, rarefaction still showed sorted-subset sequencing to be incomplete.

Sequenced by immunoSEQ multiplex PCR; TCRdb stores in-frame clones only, minus some. The sample includes roughly 300,000 clones, around 86% of them seen just once. Sequencing was carried out using memory CD8+ T cells sorted from blood. Subset specified: CD45RO+ cells pooled with CCR7-negative TemRA cells. The clonotype comes from a man between 18 and 35 years old in good health. The chain employs TRBV27 and TRBJ2-7, with 16 bases matching TRBD2. Here the CDR3 reads CASRPGLAGGRPEQYF. The CDR3 DNA follows: TGTGCCAGCAGGCCGGGACTAGCGGGGGGGCGTCCCGAGCAGTACTTC.